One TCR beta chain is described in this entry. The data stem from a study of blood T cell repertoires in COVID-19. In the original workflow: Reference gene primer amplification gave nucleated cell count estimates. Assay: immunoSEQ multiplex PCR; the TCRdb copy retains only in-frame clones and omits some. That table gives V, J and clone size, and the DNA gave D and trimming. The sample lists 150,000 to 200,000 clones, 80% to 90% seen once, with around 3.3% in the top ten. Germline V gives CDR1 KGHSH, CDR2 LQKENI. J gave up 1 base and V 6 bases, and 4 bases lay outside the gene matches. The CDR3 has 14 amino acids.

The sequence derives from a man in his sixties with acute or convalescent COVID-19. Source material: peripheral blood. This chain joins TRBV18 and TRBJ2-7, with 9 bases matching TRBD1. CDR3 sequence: CASSTGGVSYEQYF. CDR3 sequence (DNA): TGTGCCAGCTCGACAGGGGGGGTGTCCTACGAGCAGTACTTC.